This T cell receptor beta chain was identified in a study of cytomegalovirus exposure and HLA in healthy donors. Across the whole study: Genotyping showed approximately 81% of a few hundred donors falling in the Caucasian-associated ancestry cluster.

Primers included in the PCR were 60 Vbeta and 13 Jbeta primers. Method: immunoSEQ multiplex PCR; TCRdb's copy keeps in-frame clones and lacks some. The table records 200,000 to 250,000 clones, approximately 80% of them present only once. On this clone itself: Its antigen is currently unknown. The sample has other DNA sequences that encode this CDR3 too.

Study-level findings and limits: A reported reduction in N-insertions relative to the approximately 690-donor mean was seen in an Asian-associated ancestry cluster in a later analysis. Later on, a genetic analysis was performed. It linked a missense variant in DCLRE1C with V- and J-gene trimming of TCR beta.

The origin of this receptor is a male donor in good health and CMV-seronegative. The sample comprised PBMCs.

CDR3 bases: TGTGCCAGCAGCGTAGCCAACACTCGCCGGGACGAGCAGTACTTC. Protein: CASSVANTRRDEQYF. This rearrangement joins TRBV9 to TRBJ2-7; D is undetermined. Trimming stripped 0 bases from V and 5 bases from J, with 15 bases between. This CDR3 region has 15 residues. The germline gives CDR1 SGDLS, CDR2 YYNGEE.